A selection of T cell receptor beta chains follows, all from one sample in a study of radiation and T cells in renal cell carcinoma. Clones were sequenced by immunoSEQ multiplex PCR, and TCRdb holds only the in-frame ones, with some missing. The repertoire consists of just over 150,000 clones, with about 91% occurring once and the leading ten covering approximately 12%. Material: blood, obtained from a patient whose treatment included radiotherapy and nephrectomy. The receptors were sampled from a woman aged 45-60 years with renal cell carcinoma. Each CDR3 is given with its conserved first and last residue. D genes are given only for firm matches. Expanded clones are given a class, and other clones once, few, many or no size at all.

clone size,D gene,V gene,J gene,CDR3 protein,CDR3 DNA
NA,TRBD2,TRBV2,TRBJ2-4,CASSGTSGGRSKNIQYF,TGTGCCAGCAGTGGGACTAGCGGGGGGAGGTCCAAAAACATTCAGTACTTC
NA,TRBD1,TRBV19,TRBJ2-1,CASAPVDRGSYNEQFF,TGTGCCAGTGCACCCGTCGACAGGGGATCCTACAATGAGCAGTTCTTC
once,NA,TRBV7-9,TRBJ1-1,CASSLVSANTEAFF,TGTGCCAGCAGCTTAGTCTCGGCAAACACTGAAGCTTTCTTT
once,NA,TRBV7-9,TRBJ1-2,CASSPPGPHLTNGYTF,TGTGCCAGCAGCCCCCCCGGGCCCCACCTGACCAATGGCTACACCTTC
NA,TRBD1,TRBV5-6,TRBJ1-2,CASSRDRSYGYTF,TGTGCCAGCAGTCGGGACAGGTCCTATGGCTACACCTTC
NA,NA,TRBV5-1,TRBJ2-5,CASSWEETQYF,TGCGCCAGCAGCTGGGAAGAGACCCAGTACTTC
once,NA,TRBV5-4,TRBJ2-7,CASSLEGWGGYEQYF,TGTGCCAGCAGCTTGGAAGGGTGGGGTGGCTACGAGCAGTACTTC
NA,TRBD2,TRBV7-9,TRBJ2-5,CASSPSSLAGSETQYF,TGTGCCAGCAGCCCCAGCTCACTAGCGGGTTCAGAGACCCAGTACTTC
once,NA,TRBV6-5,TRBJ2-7,CASRDSAIPYEQYF,TGTGCCAGCAGGGATTCAGCGATCCCCTACGAGCAGTACTTC
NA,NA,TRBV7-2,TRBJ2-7,CASSLGATLVYEQYF,TGTGCCAGCAGCTTAGGTGCGACACTAGTCTACGAGCAGTACTTC
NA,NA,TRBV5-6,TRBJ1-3,CASSFPSGARTGNTIYF,TGTGCCAGCAGCTTTCCTTCGGGGGCGAGGACCGGAAACACCATATATTTT
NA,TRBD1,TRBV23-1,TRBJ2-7,CASPDRGPSYEQYF,TGCGCCAGCCCTGACAGGGGGCCCTCCTACGAGCAGTACTTC
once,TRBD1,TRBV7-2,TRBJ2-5,CASSLQTGGAETQYF,TGTGCCAGCAGCCTACAGACAGGGGGCGCAGAGACCCAGTACTTC
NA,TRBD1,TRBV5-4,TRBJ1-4,CASSRTGFRGNEKLFF,TGTGCCAGCAGCCGGACAGGCTTCAGGGGTAATGAAAAACTGTTTTTT
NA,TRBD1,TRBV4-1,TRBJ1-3,CASSQGRTGRRGNTIYF,TGCGCCAGCAGCCAGGGGAGGACAGGGCGGCGGGGAAACACCATATATTTT
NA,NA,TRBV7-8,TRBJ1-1,CASSIRGDTEAFF,TGTGCCAGCAGCATACGGGGCGACACTGAAGCTTTCTTT
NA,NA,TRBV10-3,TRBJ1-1,CAISGEPNTEAFF,TGTGCCATCAGTGGGGAGCCTAACACTGAAGCTTTCTTT
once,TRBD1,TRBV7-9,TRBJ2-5,CASSPGTGLETQYF,TGTGCCAGCAGTCCCGGGACAGGGTTGGAGACCCAGTACTTC